Listed below are T cell receptor beta chains from one sample, sequenced in a study of cytomegalovirus exposure and HLA in healthy donors. The method was immunoSEQ multiplex PCR; TCRdb's version includes in-frame clones alone and lacks a portion of them. The sample has 70,000 to 95,000 clones, 75% seen once; the top ten hold 2% to 2.5%. Sequencing was done on a sample of PBMCs. These receptors were collected from a man between 40 and 49 years old in good health and CMV-seronegative. Both conserved end residues are part of each CDR3. The D gene is left open where the match is weak. Clone size is shown for a subset of rows, as once, few, many or a class of expanded clone.

V,D,J,size,CDR3,DNA
TRBV6-5,-,TRBJ1-2,-,CASSAQGPYGYTF,TGTGCCAGCAGTGCACAGGGCCCCTATGGCTACACCTTC
TRBV5-1,-,TRBJ1-1,-,CASSLVAGMSTEAFF,TGCGCCAGCAGCTTGGTGGCGGGGATGAGCACTGAAGCTTTCTTT
TRBV23-1,TRBD1,TRBJ1-3,-,CASVRGTVVTPSSGNTIYF,TGCGCCAGCGTAAGGGGGACAGTCGTTACGCCGAGCTCTGGAAACACCATATATTTT
TRBV5-8,-,TRBJ2-7,few,CASNPTGTSYEQYF,TGTGCCAGCAACCCAACAGGGACCTCCTACGAGCAGTACTTC
TRBV5-1,TRBD2,TRBJ2-1,-,CASSLPMIGGGPTYNEQFF,TGCGCCAGCAGCTTGCCCATGATCGGGGGAGGGCCCACCTACAATGAGCAGTTCTTC
TRBV28,TRBD1,TRBJ2-7,-,CASNDRGIEQYF,TGTGCCAGCAACGACAGGGGAATCGAGCAGTACTTC
TRBV9,-,TRBJ2-2,-,CASSVLEGSGELFF,TGTGCCAGCAGCGTACTAGAAGGAAGCGGGGAGCTGTTTTTT
TRBV6-5,-,TRBJ1-3,-,CASTAEGYSGNTIYF,TGTGCCAGCACCGCCGAGGGCTACTCTGGAAACACCATATATTTT
TRBV29-1,-,TRBJ1-2,once,CSVHDRNRPRANYGYTF,TGCAGCGTGCACGACAGGAATAGACCCCGAGCTAACTATGGCTACACCTTC
TRBV6-5,-,TRBJ1-2,-,CASSNRGFGGYTF,TGTGCCAGCAGTAACCGGGGTTTTGGTGGCTACACCTTC
TRBV6-1,TRBD1,TRBJ1-2,-,CASSAAGGADYGYTF,TGTGCCAGCAGTGCCGCAGGGGGCGCAGACTATGGCTACACCTTC
TRBV30,-,TRBJ1-1,-,CAWSATALGNTEAFF,TGTGCCTGGAGTGCGACTGCTTTGGGGAACACTGAAGCTTTCTTT
TRBV4-1,TRBD1,TRBJ1-5,-,CASSPRQGTQPQHF,TGCGCCAGCAGCCCTAGACAGGGCACCCAGCCCCAGCATTTT
TRBV7-6,-,TRBJ2-5,-,CASSPKRSETQYF,TGTGCCAGCAGCCCTAAGCGGTCGGAGACCCAGTACTTC
TRBV6-5,TRBD1,TRBJ1-5,-,CASSSDRGNQPQHF,TGTGCCAGCAGCAGCGACAGGGGCAATCAGCCCCAGCATTTT
TRBV6-1,-,TRBJ1-1,few,CASRETGNTEAFF,TGTGCCAGCAGGGAGACAGGGAACACTGAAGCTTTCTTT
TRBV29-1,TRBD1,TRBJ2-1,-,CSVDGAGQGIDEQFF,TGCAGCGTTGATGGAGCAGGACAGGGGATCGATGAGCAGTTCTTC
TRBV5-1,TRBD1,TRBJ2-7,-,CASSQRTGVKEQYF,TGCGCCAGCAGCCAACGGACAGGGGTGAAGGAGCAGTACTTC
TRBV7-3,-,TRBJ1-1,-,CASSLVATSVAFF,TGTGCCAGCAGCTTAGTGGCGACTTCTGTGGCTTTCTTT
TRBV28,TRBD1,TRBJ1-1,-,CASGGQLNTEAFF,TGTGCCAGCGGGGGACAGTTGAACACTGAAGCTTTCTTT
TRBV2,TRBD2,TRBJ2-2,-,CASSETKAGGGGTGELFF,TGTGCCAGCAGTGAAACTAAAGCGGGAGGGGGAGGAACCGGGGAGCTGTTTTTT
TRBV6-1,-,TRBJ1-4,few,CASSELGRVWEKLFF,TGTGCCAGCAGTGAACTAGGCAGGGTATGGGAAAAACTGTTTTTT
TRBV7-9,TRBD2,TRBJ2-3,-,CASSLGSGRITDTQYF,TGTGCCAGCAGCTTGGGTAGCGGGAGAATAACAGATACGCAGTATTTT
TRBV2,TRBD1,TRBJ1-5,few,CASSVDRMSQPQHF,TGTGCCAGCAGTGTGGACAGGATGTCTCAGCCCCAGCATTTT
TRBV14,-,TRBJ2-5,-,CASSLPTRQETQYF,TGTGCCAGCAGCCTCCCGACTAGACAAGAGACCCAGTACTTC
TRBV6-6,-,TRBJ2-7,-,CASSYSPSPEQYF,TGTGCCAGCAGTTACTCCCCCTCACCCGAGCAATACTTC